The next 18 T cell receptor beta chains were all read from a single sample in a study of cytomegalovirus exposure and HLA in healthy donors. PCR involved 60 Vbeta and 13 Jbeta primers. Only in-frame clones appear in the TCRdb table, and some are missing; sequencing was by immunoSEQ multiplex PCR. The sample's table shows 50,000 or so clones. Sequenced material: PBMCs. The receptors originated from a man in his forties or fifties in good health and CMV-seropositive.

The chain combines TRBV30 with TRBJ1-1, with D possibly TRBD1 on 5 matching bases. The CDR3 is made up of 12 amino acids. V shed 5 bases and J shed 0 bases, with 7 bases lying between them. CDR1 is GTSNPN, CDR2 SVGIG, per germline (reference sequence). The CDR3 DNA follows: TGTGCCTGGGACAGACTGAACACTGAAGCTTTCTTT. Translating gives CAWDRLNTEAFF. The variable domain in full, with the rest retrieved from reference TRBV30 and TRBJ1-1, is SQTIHQWPATLVQPVGSPLSLECTVEGTSNPNLYWYRQAAGRGLQLLFYSVGIGQISSEVPQNLSASRPQDRQFILSSKKLLLSDSGFYLCAWDRLNTEAFFGQGTRLTVV.

This CDR3 reads CASSLDRGRNYGYTF. CDR3 in DNA: TGTGCCAGCAGCTTAGATCGTGGCAGAAACTATGGCTACACCTTC. This chain joins TRBV11-3 and TRBJ1-2; D not resolved. Between the trimmed V and J ends, which lost 0 bases and 2 bases, there was a span of 10 bases. CDR1 is SGHNT, CDR2 YENEEA, per germline. The CDR3 consists of 15 residues.

This chain joins TRBV9 and TRBJ2-3; 7 bases fit TRBD1. Germline CDR1 is SGDLS and CDR2 is YYNGEE. This CDR3 contains 14 residues. The V and J ends lost 3 bases and 6 bases, in that order; junction bases with no gene match: 7. CDR3 sequence: CASSARQGADTQYF. The DNA of the CDR3 is TGTGCCAGCAGCGCCCGACAGGGTGCGGATACGCAGTATTTT.

The V call is TRBV30, the J call TRBJ1-2, with 9 bases that match TRBD1. Looked up from germline, CDR1 is GTSNPN and CDR2 is SVGIG (reference sequence). The junction had 3 bases not matched to a gene; V was cut back by 4 bases and J by 6 bases. This CDR3 is built from 12 residues. CDR3 residues: CAWMGTGNGYTF. The CDR3 DNA follows: TGTGCCTGGATGGGGACAGGGAATGGCTACACCTTC.

The chain links TRBV27 to TRBJ2-7, with 7 bases lining up with TRBD1. The CDR3 contains 13 residues. Trimming took 3 bases from V and 6 from J; bases not matched to a gene: 5. CDR1 is MNHEY, CDR2 SMNVEV, per germline (reference sequence). In DNA form, the CDR3 reads TGTGCCAGCAGTTTCCGAAGGACAGGCGAGCAGTACTTC. It encodes CASSFRRTGEQYF.

J is TRBJ2-4 and V is TRBV4-2, with 10 positions matching TRBD1. The V gene end was trimmed by 0 bases and the J gene end by 8 bases; junction bases not matched to a gene: 4. The CDR3 runs 15 residues. The germline CDR1 and CDR2 sequences are LGHNA and YNFKEQ. The CDR3 reads CASSQDRQGADIQYF. The CDR3 bases are TGTGCCAGCAGCCAAGATCGACAGGGGGCAGACATTCAGTACTTC.

The chain uses TRBV10-3 and TRBJ2-3; D call uncertain. CDR3 length: 12 amino acids. Trimming removed 5 bases from V and 3 bases from J, with 6 bases in between. Germline CDR1 is ENHRY and CDR2 is SYGVKD. CDR3 loop: CAISPGTDTQYF. The CDR3 DNA is TGTGCCATCAGTCCCGGTACAGATACGCAGTATTTT.

V gene TRBV4-1 combines with J gene TRBJ1-5, with D maybe TRBD1 (6 bases). V shed 1 base and J shed 4 bases, with 11 bases lying between them. The germline CDR1 and CDR2 sequences are MGHRA and YSYEKL. The CDR3 runs 15 residues. CDR3 loop: CASSQVVQGNQPQHF. The CDR3, as DNA: TGCGCCAGCAGCCAAGTTGTCCAGGGGAATCAGCCCCAGCATTTT.

The chain combines TRBV5-5 with TRBJ2-7; 8 nucleotides line up with TRBD2. This CDR3 region has 15 residues. Losses at the gene ends were 4 bases for V and 4 bases for J; bases not matched to a gene: 10. Germline loops: CDR1 SGHKS, CDR2 YYEKEE (reference sequence). The CDR3 loop is CASSVTSGSGYEQYF. The CDR3 nucleotides are TGTGCCAGCAGCGTGACGAGCGGGAGCGGGTACGAGCAGTACTTC.

The CDR3, as DNA: TGCGCCAGCAGCCGCCGACTAGCGGGGTTACAAGAGACCCAGTACTTC. It is translated as CASSRRLAGLQETQYF. The rearrangement joins TRBV4-1 to TRBJ2-5; 11 nucleotides align to TRBD2. The CDR3 is made up of 16 amino acids. The junction had 6 bases not matched to a gene; V was cut back by 4 bases and J by 2 bases. Germline CDR1 and CDR2: MGHRA and YSYEKL.

This chain connects TRBV7-9 to TRBJ1-1, with D possibly matching TRBD1 (5 bases). This CDR3 is 19 amino acids long. Per the germline V gene, CDR1 is SEHNR and CDR2 is FQNEAQ (reference sequence). Trimming shortened V by 2 bases and J by 1 base, and 23 bases separated the two germline ends. In DNA, the CDR3 is TGTGCCAGCAGCTTAAGAGGCCACAGGCTTGCCTTGGGGAACACTGAAGCTTTCTTT. It specifies CASSLRGHRLALGNTEAFF.

The chain's CDR3 is CASSTSLGAFF. The CDR3 nucleotides are TGTGCCAGTAGTACAAGCCTCGGGGCTTTCTTT. J is TRBJ1-1 and V is TRBV19; D unclear. Germline loops: CDR1 LNHDA, CDR2 SQIVND (reference sequence). The CDR3 consists of 11 residues. The V end was cut by 4 bases, the J end by 11 bases, with 11 bases between.

This sequence joins TRBV5-1 and TRBJ1-2; D uncertain. Germline assignment: CDR1 SGHRS and CDR2 YFSETQ. V was cut by 0 bases and J by 4 bases, with 13 bases left in between. The CDR3 is 15 amino acids. The CDR3 sequence is CASSLGGSSGYGYTF. Here the CDR3 DNA reads TGCGCCAGCAGCTTGGGCGGTAGTTCGGGCTATGGCTACACCTTC.

V usage is TRBV18 and J usage is TRBJ2-5, with 9 bases aligning to TRBD2. Germline assignment: CDR1 KGHSH and CDR2 LQKENI. The CDR3 length is 16 residues. The ends lost 4 bases at V and 4 bases at J; junction bases unmatched: 10. The CDR3 reads CASSLSSGAARETQYF. The DNA for the CDR3 is TGTGCCAGCTCACTGTCTAGCGGGGCCGCCAGAGAGACCCAGTACTTC.

The V gene is TRBV5-4, the J gene TRBJ1-1, with 7 bases aligning to TRBD1. The germline gives CDR1 SGHNT, CDR2 YYREEE (reference sequence). The ends lost 0 bases at V and 2 bases at J; junction bases unmatched: 10. CDR3 length equals 17 residues. The DNA for the CDR3 is TGTGCCAGCAGCTTGGGGCCAGGGGGTGGTAAAAACACTGAAGCTTTCTTT. Protein product: CASSLGPGGGKNTEAFF. Using reference TRBV5-4 and TRBJ1-1 for the parts outside the CDR3, the full variable domain is ETGVTQSPTHLIKTRGQQVTLRCSSQSGHNTVSWYQQALGQGPQFIFQYYREEENGRGNFPPRFSGLQFPNYSSELNVNALELDDSALYLCASSLGPGGGKNTEAFFGQGTRLTVV.

The V gene is TRBV5-7, the J gene TRBJ1-3; D gene ambiguous. TRBV5-7 is assigned to the ORF class and has an uncertain function. The V end was cut by 3 bases, the J end by 7 bases, with 14 bases between. The length of the CDR3 is 14 residues. Here the CDR3 DNA reads TGTGCCAGCAGCTCTAGAATGGTGAGTAACACCATATATTTT. Translating it yields CASSSRMVSNTIYF.

The chain carries TRBV4-1 and TRBJ2-3; TRBD1 is a possible D gene (5 bases). V lost 1 base and J lost 5, with 13 bases in between. The CDR3 has 15 residues. Germline CDR1 and CDR2: MGHRA and YSYEKL. The CDR3 sequence is CASSQGQGLQDTQYF. The DNA of the CDR3 is TGCGCCAGCAGCCAAGGGCAGGGCCTACAAGATACGCAGTATTTT.

The chain recombines TRBV2 with TRBJ1-1; TRBD1 agrees at 9 bases. V dropped 5 bases and J dropped 1; count of bases not matched to a gene: 5. The CDR3 spans 15 residues. Germline lookup yields CDR1 SNHLY and CDR2 FYNNEI. The CDR3, as DNA: TGTGCCAGCAGTAAACAGGGGGCGAGGAACACTGAAGCTTTCTTT. Protein sequence: CASSKQGARNTEAFF.